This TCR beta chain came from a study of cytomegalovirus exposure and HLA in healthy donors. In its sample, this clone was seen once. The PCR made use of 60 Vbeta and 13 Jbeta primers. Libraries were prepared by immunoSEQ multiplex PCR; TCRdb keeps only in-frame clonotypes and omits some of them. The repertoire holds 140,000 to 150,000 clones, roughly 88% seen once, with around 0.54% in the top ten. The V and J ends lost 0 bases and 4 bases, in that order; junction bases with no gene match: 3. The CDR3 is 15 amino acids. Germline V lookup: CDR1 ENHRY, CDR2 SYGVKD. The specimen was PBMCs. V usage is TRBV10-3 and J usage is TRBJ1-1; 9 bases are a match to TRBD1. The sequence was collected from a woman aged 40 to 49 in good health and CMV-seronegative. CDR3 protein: CAISESDRGVTEAFF. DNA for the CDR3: TGTGCCATCAGTGAGTCCGACAGGGGGGTCACTGAAGCTTTCTTT.